This record concerns one T cell receptor beta chain sequence. The data belong to a study of blood T cell repertoires in COVID-19. About the study: Acute and convalescent COVID-19 samples came from the United States, Italy and Spain. The analysed material was cDNA or gDNA that came from T cells, B-cell-depleted T cells, or PBMCs.

How the authors handled the data: Using reference gene primer amplification, nucleated cell counts were estimated. Some clones are missing from TCRdb's copy, which holds only in-frame ones; the method was immunoSEQ multiplex PCR. The DNA gave D and trimming, while V, J and clone size come from that table. This sample carries roughly 49,000 clones, about 86% of them seen once, and the ten largest clones take about 4%. Germline V gene data show CDR1 as MNHEY and CDR2 as SVGAGI. The CDR3 runs to 13 residues. Between the trimmed V and J ends, which lost 8 bases and 2 bases, there was a span of 12 bases. Input material: peripheral blood. The rearrangement uses TRBV6-5 and TRBJ1-1; D is perhaps TRBD1 (5 bases). The sequence came from an elderly man with active COVID-19. CDR3 sequence (DNA): TGTGCCAGCGGCGACAGATATAACACTGAAGCTTTCTTT. It translates to CASGDRYNTEAFF.